Included here is one T cell receptor beta chain sequence, with context. Antigen specificity is unknown. TCRdb recomputed calls from the 5' RACE reads with MiXCR, one row per CDR3 protein. The table has some 320,000 distinct CDR3 sequences, approximately 4% seen once. The sample belongs to a study of T cells after yellow fever vaccination. Findings of the study overall: Clones that expanded after primary vaccination mostly reappeared after the booster (96% CD4, 88% CD8).

This clonotype was sampled from a man aged 18 to 29 who received the YFV17D yellow fever vaccine. The sample consisted of PBMCs, taken 5 days after the yellow fever booster vaccination.

The CDR3 nucleotides are TGCGCCAGCAGCCAACCCGGGACAGGGAGTTACGAGCAGTACTTC. Protein: CASSQPGTGSYEQYF. The V call is TRBV4-1, the J call TRBJ2-7; 9 positions agree with TRBD1. The CDR3 sequence is 15 residues long. The V and J ends lost 2 bases and 4 bases, in that order; junction bases with no gene match: 6. The germline V gene has CDR1 MGHRA and CDR2 YSYEKL.